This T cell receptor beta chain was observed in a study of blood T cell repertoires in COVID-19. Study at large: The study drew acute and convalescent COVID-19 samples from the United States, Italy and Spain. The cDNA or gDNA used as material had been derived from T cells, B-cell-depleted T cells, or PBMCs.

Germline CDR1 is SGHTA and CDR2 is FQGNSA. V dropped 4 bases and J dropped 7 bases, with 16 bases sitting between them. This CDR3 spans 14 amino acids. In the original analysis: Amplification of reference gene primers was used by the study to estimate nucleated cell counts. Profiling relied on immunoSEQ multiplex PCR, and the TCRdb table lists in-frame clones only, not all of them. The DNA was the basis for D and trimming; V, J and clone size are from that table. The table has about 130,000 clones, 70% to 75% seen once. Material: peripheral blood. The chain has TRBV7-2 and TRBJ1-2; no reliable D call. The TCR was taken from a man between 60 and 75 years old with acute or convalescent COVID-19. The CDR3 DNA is TGTGCCAGCAGCTCTCAGACCCTCACGGGTGGCTACACCTTC. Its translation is CASSSQTLTGGYTF.